The clone carrying this T cell receptor beta chain appeared a few times. This sample is part of a study of blood T cells in healthy people across ages. For the study at large: Template switching picked up about one barcoded beta molecule for each two T cells.

The use of a sample-barcoded 5' primer and a J-beta primer mix characterized a second PCR of roughly 6 to 11 cycles. Sequencing of every sample gave 2.5 million or more CDR3-containing paired-end reads. TCRdb fed the 5' RACE reads into MiXCR, producing one record per CDR3 protein. Of more than 1.4 million distinct CDR3 sequences in the sample, 40% to 50% were seen once. V dropped 6 bases and J dropped 2 bases, with 12 bases sitting between them. CDR1 and CDR2 from the germline V gene are DFQATT and SNEGSKA (reference sequence). The CDR3 loop spans 13 amino acids. Sequenced material: blood. The genes are TRBV20-1 and TRBJ2-3; D unresolved. The clonotype was recovered from a woman between 18 and 29 years old in good health. This chain's CDR3 is CSAPGQFTDTQYF. CDR3 bases: TGCAGTGCCCCTGGGCAGTTCACAGATACGCAGTATTTT.